The 27 T cell receptor beta chains reported below all come from one sample, sequenced in a study of cytomegalovirus exposure and HLA in healthy donors. Both 60 Vbeta primers and 13 Jbeta primers went into the PCR. Assay: immunoSEQ multiplex PCR; the TCRdb copy retains only in-frame clones and omits some. The sample records 65,000 to 90,000 clones, 65% to 85% being singletons. Specimen: PBMCs. These receptors originate from a man aged 65 to 79 in good health and CMV-seronegative.

The chain joins TRBV5-1 to TRBJ2-7, with TRBD1 matching 8 bases. The ends lost 0 bases at V and 3 bases at J; junction bases unmatched: 5. Looked up from germline, CDR1 is SGHRS and CDR2 is YFSETQ. The CDR3 runs 15 residues. In DNA form, the CDR3 reads TGCGCCAGCAGCTTGGAGGGGACAGGATTCTACGAGCAGTACTTC. This sequence encodes CASSLEGTGFYEQYF.

The chain combines TRBV30 with TRBJ1-3; 8 bases match TRBD1. Germline V gene lookup returns CDR1 GTSNPN and CDR2 SVGIG (reference sequence). The CDR3 is made up of 15 amino acids. V dropped 1 base and J dropped 3; count of bases not matched to a gene: 5. The CDR3 sequence is CAWSAGQGFGNTIYF. The CDR3 DNA reads TGTGCCTGGAGTGCCGGACAGGGATTTGGAAACACCATATATTTT. Variable domain in full (rest from reference TRBV30 and TRBJ1-3): SQTIHQWPATLVQPVGSPLSLECTVEGTSNPNLYWYRQAAGRGLQLLFYSVGIGQISSEVPQNLSASRPQDRQFILSSKKLLLSDSGFYLCAWSAGQGFGNTIYFGEGSWLTVV.

The chain links TRBV11-2 to TRBJ2-1; 7 bases align to TRBD1. V gave up 6 bases and J gave up 6 bases; unmatched junction bases: 5. The CDR3 totals 13 residues. CDR1 and CDR2 (germline): SGHAT, FQNNGV. CDR3 protein: CASSSGTVNEQFF. The CDR3 nucleotides are TGTGCCAGCAGTTCCGGGACAGTCAATGAGCAGTTCTTC.

The chain carries TRBV5-4 and TRBJ2-7; D is undetermined. This CDR3 spans 13 amino acids. The V and J ends lost 0 bases and 2 bases respectively, with 6 bases between them. Germline CDR1 SGHNT, CDR2 YYREEE (reference sequence). The CDR3: CASSLGAAYEQYF. DNA for the CDR3: TGTGCCAGCAGCTTGGGGGCCGCCTACGAGCAGTACTTC.

This clone has just one count. CDR3 in DNA: TGTGCCAGTAGTACCCCCCCCGGTTACTATGGCTACACCTTC. It specifies CASSTPPGYYGYTF. The rearrangement uses TRBV19 and TRBJ1-2; D uncertain. Germline CDR1 and CDR2: LNHDA and SQIVND (reference sequence). The CDR3 has 14 residues. The V gene lost 4 bases and the J gene lost 3 bases, with 12 bases spanning the gap.

The CDR3 DNA sequence: TGTGCCAGCAGAACACTGACTACATCGAACACCGGGGAGCTGTTTTTT. This encodes CASRTLTTSNTGELFF. The V and J genes are TRBV6-6 and TRBJ2-2, with a possible D match to TRBD2 (5 bases). V was trimmed by 6 bases and J by 0 bases, leaving 14 bases between them. Germline CDR1 and CDR2: MNHNY and SVGAGI (reference sequence). CDR3 length: 16 residues.

Within the sample, this clone is medium-sized. The chain is built from TRBV6-1 and TRBJ2-3; 11 bases fit TRBD1. The trim removed 2 bases at V and 3 bases at J, leaving 10 bases unmatched. This CDR3 is 18 amino acids long. Germline-derived CDR1 and CDR2 are MNHNS and SASEGT. The CDR3 spells CASSERGGQGVGTDTQYF. CDR3 nucleotides: TGTGCCAGCAGTGAAAGGGGGGGACAGGGGGTGGGGACAGATACGCAGTATTTT.

This clone has a single count. This sequence joins TRBV13 and TRBJ2-3, with 13 bases fitting TRBD2. This CDR3 is 15 amino acids long. J gave up 3 bases and V 5 bases, and 2 bases lay outside the gene matches. The V gene's germline CDR1 is PRHDT and CDR2 FYEKMQ (reference sequence). CDR3 DNA sequence: TGTGCCAGCAGCCCGGGACTAGCGGGAACAGATACGCAGTATTTT. It encodes CASSPGLAGTDTQYF.

DNA of the CDR3: TGTGCCATCACCGGACAGGGGGACGGAGCAGGCTCTGGAAACACCATATATTTT. This sequence encodes CAITGQGDGAGSGNTIYF. The V gene is TRBV10-3, the J gene TRBJ1-3, with 10 bases that match TRBD1. CDR1 and CDR2 (germline): ENHRY, SYGVKD. The trim removed 7 bases at V and 0 bases at J, leaving 12 bases unmatched. CDR3 length equals 18 residues.

V is TRBV7-9 and J is TRBJ2-4; 14 bases agree with TRBD2. Trimming took 1 base from V and 7 from J; bases not matched to a gene: 9. Germline V gene lookup returns CDR1 SEHNR and CDR2 FQNEAQ (reference sequence). The CDR3 has 18 residues. The CDR3 DNA is TGTGCCAGCAGCTTAGTGGGGACTAGCGGGGGAAGAGAGAACATTCAGTACTTC. It codes for CASSLVGTSGGRENIQYF. Looking up the rest from reference TRBV7-9 and TRBJ2-4 gives the full variable domain: DTGVSQNPRHKITKRGQNVTFRCDPISEHNRLYWYRQTLGQGPEFLTYFQNEAQLEKSRLLSDRFSAERPKGSFSTLEIQRTEQGDSAMYLCASSLVGTSGGRENIQYFGAGTRLSVL.

The DNA of the CDR3 is TGTGCCAGCAGCCTGACCAGGGTCTCTGCTTCACCCCTCCACTTT. It translates to CASSLTRVSASPLHF. V gene TRBV7-2 combines with J gene TRBJ1-6; D may be TRBD1 (5 bases). CDR1 is SGHTA and CDR2 is FQGNSA in the germline V gene. V gave up 5 bases and J gave up 9 bases, with 17 bases separating them. CDR3 size: 15 residues.

V and J are TRBV18 and TRBJ2-1; a weak D match, TRBD1 (6 bases). The CDR3 runs 17 residues. V lost 4 bases, J lost 1 base, and 17 bases lay in between. Germline CDR1 reads KGHSH; CDR2 reads LQKENI. The CDR3 DNA sequence: TGTGCCAGCTCACAGCTAGCCCGGACAGTTTCCTACAATGAGCAGTTCTTC. Protein product: CASSQLARTVSYNEQFF.

The V gene is TRBV11-2, the J gene TRBJ1-5; weak D call: TRBD1 (6 bases). Per the germline V gene, CDR1 is SGHAT and CDR2 is FQNNGV. The V and J ends lost 5 bases and 4 bases respectively, with 15 bases between them. The CDR3 runs to 15 residues. The CDR3, as DNA: TGTGCCAGCAGCCCGACAGGATCGGGGAATCAGCCCCAGCATTTT. Protein product: CASSPTGSGNQPQHF.

The chain recombines TRBV6-1 with TRBJ2-3; possibly TRBD2 for D (5 bases). CDR1 is MNHNS and CDR2 is SASEGT in the germline V gene. The CDR3 has 16 amino acids. Trimming stripped 0 bases from V and 2 bases from J, with 12 bases between. The CDR3 sequence: CASSEALAAVTDTQYF. In DNA, the CDR3 is TGTGCCAGCAGTGAAGCCCTAGCAGCGGTCACAGATACGCAGTATTTT.

J is TRBJ1-5 and V is TRBV6-6, with D perhaps TRBD1 (6 bases). The CDR3 runs to 14 residues. From germline, CDR1 is MNHNY and CDR2 SVGAGI (reference sequence). Trimming took off 8 bases at V and 4 bases at J, with 15 bases between the two ends. In nucleotides, the CDR3 is TGTGCCAGCGAACAACAGGGAATAAATCAGCCCCAGCATTTT. As protein: CASEQQGINQPQHF.

The genes are TRBV9 and TRBJ1-1, with D perhaps TRBD1 (6 bases). CDR1 is SGDLS and CDR2 is YYNGEE in the germline V gene. The length of the CDR3 is 15 residues. The ends were cut back, 0 bases at V and 3 bases at J, with 12 bases in the middle. DNA for the CDR3: TGTGCCAGCAGCGTAGCTGGGGACACTTACACTGAAGCTTTCTTT. Translation gives CASSVAGDTYTEAFF.

This clone showed up many times. CDR3 loop: CASSPTGGAGTEAFF. As DNA, the CDR3 is TGTGCCAGCAGCCCTACAGGGGGCGCGGGCACTGAAGCTTTCTTT. The rearrangement joins TRBV9 to TRBJ1-1, with TRBD1 identical over 9 bases. Trimming removed 4 bases from V and 4 bases from J; junction bases left unmatched: 8. Germline lookup yields CDR1 SGDLS and CDR2 YYNGEE. The CDR3 extends over 15 amino acids.

V and J are TRBV27 and TRBJ2-2, with unresolved D. CDR1 MNHEY and CDR2 SMNVEV come from the germline V gene (reference sequence). The CDR3 has 13 amino acids. V was pared by 5 bases and J by 5 bases, with 9 bases between. The CDR3 loop is CASSPSRTGELFF. The CDR3 nucleotides are TGTGCCAGCAGTCCCTCGAGGACCGGGGAGCTGTTTTTT.

This clone turned up a few times. The gene calls are TRBV7-6 and TRBJ2-7, with a weak D call TRBD2 (6 bases). CDR1 is SGHVS and CDR2 is FNYEAQ in the germline V gene. The length of the CDR3 is 16 residues. Trimming left V 0 bases short and J 6 bases short, with 18 bases between. CDR3 amino acids: CASSLAGGNPLAEQYF. The CDR3 DNA reads TGTGCCAGCAGCTTAGCGGGGGGAAACCCCCTAGCCGAGCAGTACTTC.

V gene TRBV20-1 combines with J gene TRBJ1-4, with no clear D. Germline CDR1 reads DFQATT; CDR2 reads SNEGSKA (reference sequence). This CDR3 has 11 residues. Between the trimmed V and J ends, which lost 6 bases and 4 bases, there was a span of 6 bases. The CDR3 sequence is CSAPHNEKLFF. The DNA of the CDR3 is TGCAGTGCCCCCCATAATGAAAAACTGTTTTTT.

The rearrangement joins TRBV30 to TRBJ2-6; perhaps TRBD2 as D (6 bases). Trimming shortened V by 2 bases and J by 2 bases, and 10 bases separated the two germline ends. Germline-derived CDR1 and CDR2 are GTSNPN and SVGIG (reference sequence). The CDR3 runs to 15 residues. The CDR3 DNA sequence: TGTGCCTGGAGTTCACGGGGGACTGGGGCCAACGTCCTGACTTTC. Protein: CAWSSRGTGANVLTF.

This chain connects TRBV7-2 to TRBJ1-1, with 8 nucleotides matching TRBD1. The CDR3 totals 12 residues. Germline CDR1 and CDR2: SGHTA and FQGNSA. The ends lost 10 bases at V and 5 bases at J; junction bases unmatched: 6. CDR3 bases: TGTGCCACCGGACAGGGAGGGACTGAAGCTTTCTTT. It translates to CATGQGGTEAFF.

The CDR3 protein is CASSPTTGPRSGANVLTF. The CDR3 DNA follows: TGTGCCAGCTCACCAACCACAGGGCCGCGTTCTGGGGCCAACGTCCTGACTTTC. This chain links TRBV18 with TRBJ2-6, with D possibly being TRBD1 (6 bases). The CDR3 sequence is 18 residues long. CDR1 and CDR2 from the germline V gene are KGHSH and LQKENI. The V gene lost 2 bases and the J gene lost 1 base, with 15 bases spanning the gap.

V gene TRBV11-2 combines with J gene TRBJ1-1, with D uncertain. V lost 1 base and J lost 5, with 14 bases in between. The CDR3 length is 15 residues. Per germline, CDR1 SGHAT and CDR2 FQNNGV. The CDR3 region is CASSLVSGFTTEAFF. CDR3 nucleotides: TGTGCCAGCAGCTTAGTCTCAGGCTTCACGACTGAAGCTTTCTTT.

This clone was detected only a few times. The conserved phenylalanine or tryptophan is not found at the CDR3 terminus, so this likely reflects a read error. No DNA is shown, since the ends of the CDR3 on it are uncertain; the CDR3 is the one TCRdb lists. CDR3: CASSLGGWRGPRL. The chain combines TRBV11-3 with TRBJ2-6; the table calls TRBD2, which could not be checked here. The CDR3 is 13 residues long, counting both termini. CDR1 SGHNT and CDR2 YENEEA come from the germline V gene.

This clone has only one observation. This rearrangement joins TRBV9 to TRBJ2-5; maybe TRBD1 (6 bases). The end of the DNA is better explained by TRBJ2-7, so the J call may be wrong. CDR1 is SGDLS, CDR2 YYNGEE, per germline. The CDR3 runs to 15 residues. The chain's CDR3 is CASSVTGQSLYEQYF. In DNA, the CDR3 is TGTGCCAGCAGCGTTACGGGACAAAGCCTCTACGAGCAGTACTTC.

The chain employs TRBV27 and TRBJ1-3, with D possibly TRBD1 on 5 matching bases. V was trimmed by 6 bases and J by 4 bases, leaving 16 bases between them. CDR3 length: 15 residues. CDR1 is MNHEY, CDR2 SMNVEV, per germline (reference sequence). This CDR3 is CASRPQGQLGNTIYF. CDR3 sequence (DNA): TGTGCCAGCAGGCCTCAGGGCCAGTTGGGAAACACCATATATTTT.